Reported below is one T cell receptor (beta chain). The source of the sample is a study of cytomegalovirus exposure and HLA in healthy donors. Study-wide background: Most donors, 70% to 85% of roughly 400 genotyped, fell in the Caucasian-associated ancestry cluster.

V was clipped by 1 base and J by 2 bases, with 12 bases between them. Germline CDR1 reads LGHNA; CDR2 reads YNFKEQ. This CDR3 is built from 15 residues. PCR was performed using 60 Vbeta and 13 Jbeta primers. Measured with immunoSEQ multiplex PCR; TCRdb has only the in-frame clones, and not every one. The record lists 50,000 to 60,000 clones, of which the ten most abundant hold around 4.2%. The V call is TRBV4-2, the J call TRBJ2-7; tentative D call: TRBD2 (6 bases). This clonotype originated in a male donor in good health and CMV-seronegative. Sequencing was done on a sample of PBMCs. The CDR3 DNA reads TGTGCCAGCAGCCAAGCCCGGGGGTCGACCTACGAGCAGTACTTC. Its translation is CASSQARGSTYEQYF.